This TCR beta chain was identified in a study of OX40 agonist ivuxolimab in advanced cancers. Clones were read by immunoSEQ multiplex PCR, and TCRdb kept only the in-frame ones, dropping some. The data show about 100,000 clones, about nine tenths seen once. The germline V gene has CDR1 LNHNV and CDR2 YYDKDF (reference sequence). The V end lost 2 bases, the J end lost 3 bases, and 20 bases lay between the germline ends. The CDR3 runs to 17 residues. V gene TRBV15 combines with J gene TRBJ2-7, with TRBD1 as a possible D gene (6 bases). This specimen consisted of CD4+ or CD8+ T cells sorted from blood, obtained in a trial of the OX40 agonist ivuxolimab. The source of this sequence is an adult with an advanced solid tumor such as melanoma, head and neck, liver or kidney cancer. Written as DNA, the CDR3 is TGTGCCACCAGCAGACCCCCTTCCGGGACACTTCTCTACGAGCAGTACTTC. Protein: CATSRPPSGTLLYEQYF.